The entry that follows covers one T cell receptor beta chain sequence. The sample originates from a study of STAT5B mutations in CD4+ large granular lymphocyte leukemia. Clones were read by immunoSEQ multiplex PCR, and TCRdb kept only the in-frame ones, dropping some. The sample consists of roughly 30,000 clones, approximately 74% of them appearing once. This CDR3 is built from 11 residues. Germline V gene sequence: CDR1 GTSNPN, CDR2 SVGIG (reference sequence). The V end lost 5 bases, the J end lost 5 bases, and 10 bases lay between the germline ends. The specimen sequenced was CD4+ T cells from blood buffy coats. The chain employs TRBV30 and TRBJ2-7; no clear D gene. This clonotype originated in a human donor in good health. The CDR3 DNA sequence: TGTGCCTGGGAGAACTCTGACGAGCAGTACTTC. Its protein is CAWENSDEQYF.